This record looks at one TCR beta chain sequence and its context. Its antigen is currently unknown. MiXCR, run by TCRdb on the RACE reads, gives a single entry per CDR3 protein. The sample has about 85,000 distinct CDR3 sequences; 9.5% to 13% are singletons. The source of the sample is a study of human T cells and chemical hapten exposure. The study, taken as a whole, reports: Significantly more large CDR3 similarity clusters arose among expanded TCRs than among controls.

Germline loops: CDR1 SGHRS, CDR2 YFSETQ. The CDR3 is 13 amino acids. V dropped 2 bases and J dropped 5 bases, with 8 bases sitting between them. Time point indicated: patch test 2, 6 weeks after DPC sensitization. Indicated treatment: therapeutic diphenylcyclopropenone sensitization with weekly scalp DPC. Sequencing used whole blood, obtained in connection with sensitization to the hapten diphenylcyclopropenone (DPC). This TCR was sampled from a man between 18 and 35 years old with alopecia areata. Some clones in this sample may be carry-over from other donors' samples. V and J are TRBV5-1 and TRBJ1-5; D possibly corresponds to TRBD1 (5 bases). The CDR3 DNA is TGCGCCAGCAGCTTAGACAGTGATCAGCCCCAGCATTTT. It translates to CASSLDSDQPQHF.